A single T cell receptor (beta chain) is shown here with its context. The specificity of this receptor is unknown. A much larger clone lies one base from this, so it may be a read error. These data are taken from a study of post-analysis software for immune sequencing data (dated by TCRdb to between 2015 and 2016). About the study as a whole: The recorded disease courses included relapsing-remitting, secondary progressive and progressive-relapsing multiple sclerosis, and some patients had no subtype annotation. The multiple sclerosis patient repertoires were compared with about a dozen previously published healthy control repertoires from donors aged roughly 6 to 25 years. A subset of samples was prepared in parallel using single-end sample barcoding, then pooled and co-amplified after Illumina adapter ligation.

To demonstrate the VDJtools post-analysis software, TCR beta repertoires were profiled from the peripheral blood of roughly 12 young patients with multiple sclerosis. The multiple sclerosis patients were children and adolescents between 6 and 15 years of age. The full study reports these points: Normalized Chao1 diversity was significantly lower in multiple sclerosis patients than controls, suggesting substantial peripheral T-cell clonal expansion. Strong co-clustering of samples prepared in the same batch was shown by direct clustering with F measure, prompting a batch-effect correction. The control group was slightly older than the multiple sclerosis patient group.

Library construction relied on PCR. Sequencing used an Illumina HiSeq 2500. To reduce PCR and sequencing biases, unique molecular identifiers were incorporated into the TCR beta cDNA libraries. Every 1 to 10 million input T cells yielded approximately 500,000 cDNA molecules, meaning each molecule approximated one T cell. The same protocol used for the earlier healthy control dataset was applied to prepare and sequence the patient libraries. Samples belonging to the same batch were prepared together, multiplexed and sequenced on a shared HiSeq lane. Concerning the study's data processing: Raw barcoded reads were processed with MIGEC, and single-read molecular identifier groups were discarded before consensus assembly and CDR3 extraction. VDJtools was used for post-analysis of the clonotype tables, with diversity normalized by down-sampling every dataset to the smallest sample size. Repertoire overlap clustering matched CDR3 amino acid but not nucleotide sequences to correct batch-related cross-sample contamination. TCRdb reran the public reads through fastp at Q25 and MiXCR, keeping productive beta chains. Every entry covers one CDR3 protein and lists the most common genes and DNA from its rows. TCRdb's processing, not the authors', yielded these V and J calls. Within this sample are about 200,000 distinct CDR3 sequences, with approximately 30% of them counted one time only. The ten biggest clones cover more than 3% of the sample.

Sequenced material: blood. The source of this sequence is a girl aged 2-17 years with multiple sclerosis.

The CDR3 protein sequence reads: CASSLGTRGNEQYF. The DNA sequence is TGCGCCAGCAGCTTGGGAACTAGGGGAAATGAGCAGTACTTC. This chain is built from TRBV5-1 and TRBJ2-7, with the D gene tentatively TRBD1 or TRBD2, based on 5 matching bases in each. From the cysteine up to the phenylalanine, the CDR3 has a length of 14 residues. The sequence is cut down to CDR3 DNA, 42 bases in frame from base 1. In the germline V gene, CDR1 corresponds to SGHRS and CDR2 to YFSETQ. V is pared back by 0 bases and J by 7 bases, with 14 bases lying between the germline termini. Outside the CDR3, residues come from the reference TRBV5-1 and TRBJ2-7 proteins, so the full variable domain is: KAGVTQTPRYLIKTRGQQVTLSCSPISGHRSVSWYQQTPGQGLQFLFEYFSETQRNKGNFPGRFSGRQFSNSRSEMNVSTLELGDSALYLCASSLGTRGNEQYFGPGTRLTVT.